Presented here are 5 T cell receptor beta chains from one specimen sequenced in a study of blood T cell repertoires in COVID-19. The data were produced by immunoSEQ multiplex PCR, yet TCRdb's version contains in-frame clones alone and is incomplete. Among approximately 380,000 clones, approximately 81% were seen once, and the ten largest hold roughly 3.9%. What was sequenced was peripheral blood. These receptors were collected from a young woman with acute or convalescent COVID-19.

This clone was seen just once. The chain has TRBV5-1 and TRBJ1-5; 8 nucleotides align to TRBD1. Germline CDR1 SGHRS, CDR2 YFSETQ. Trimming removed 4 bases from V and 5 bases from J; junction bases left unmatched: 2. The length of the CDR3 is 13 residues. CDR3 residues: CASSPTGDQPQHF. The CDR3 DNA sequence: TGCGCCAGCAGCCCGACAGGGGATCAGCCCCAGCATTTT.

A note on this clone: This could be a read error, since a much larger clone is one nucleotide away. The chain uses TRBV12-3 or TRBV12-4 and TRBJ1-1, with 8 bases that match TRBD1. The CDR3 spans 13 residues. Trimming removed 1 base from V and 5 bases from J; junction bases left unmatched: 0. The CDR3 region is CASSLGQGTEAFF. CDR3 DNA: TGTGCCAGCAGTTTAGGACAGGGGACTGAAGCTTTCTTT.

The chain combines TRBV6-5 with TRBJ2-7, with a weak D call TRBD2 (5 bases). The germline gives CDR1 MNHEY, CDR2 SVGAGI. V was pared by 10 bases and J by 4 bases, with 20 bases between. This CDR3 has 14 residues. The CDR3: CATRTWTDFYEQYF. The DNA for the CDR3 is TGTGCCACCCGTACCTGGACGGACTTTTACGAGCAGTACTTC.

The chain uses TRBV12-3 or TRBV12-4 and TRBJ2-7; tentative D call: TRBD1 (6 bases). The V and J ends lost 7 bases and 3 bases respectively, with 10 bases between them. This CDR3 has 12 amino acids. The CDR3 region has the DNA TGTGCCAGCAATCAGGACAGCTACGAGCAGTACTTC. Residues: CASNQDSYEQYF.

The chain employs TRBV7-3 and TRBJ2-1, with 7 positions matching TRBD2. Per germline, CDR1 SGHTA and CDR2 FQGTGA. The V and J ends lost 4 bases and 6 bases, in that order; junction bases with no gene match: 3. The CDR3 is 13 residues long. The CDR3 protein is CASSSGGGNEQFF. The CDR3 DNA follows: TGTGCCAGCAGCTCGGGGGGTGGCAATGAGCAGTTCTTC.